The 11 T cell receptor beta chains reported below all come from one sample, sequenced in a study of blood T cell repertoires in COVID-19. Produced via immunoSEQ multiplex PCR; TCRdb's table is partial and in-frame only. This repertoire shows 150,000 to 200,000 clones, roughly 80% found once; its top ten account for about 7.1%. The sample was peripheral blood. These receptor sequences come from a woman in her 70s with COVID-19, enrolled during active disease.

This sequence joins TRBV5-4 and TRBJ2-3; 7 positions match TRBD2. Germline-derived CDR1 and CDR2 are SGHNT and YYREEE (reference sequence). With V trimmed by 2 bases and J by 0 bases, 15 bases remained unmatched. This CDR3 comprises 19 residues. CDR3 DNA: TGTGCCAGCAGCTTCAGCCGAGCGGGGCTTCACACTAGCACAGATACGCAGTATTTT. Encoded protein: CASSFSRAGLHTSTDTQYF.

This chain connects TRBV10-3 to TRBJ2-4; 9 bases map to TRBD1. Germline V CDR1 and CDR2: ENHRY, SYGVKD. V lost 0 bases, J lost 2 bases, and 8 bases stayed unmatched. The CDR3 loop spans 18 amino acids. The CDR3 coding sequence is TGTGCCATCAGTGAGTCAACAGGGGGCGCGGGATCCAAAAACATTCAGTACTTC. Protein: CAISESTGGAGSKNIQYF.

The J gene is TRBJ2-4, the V gene TRBV18; 10 bases are shared with TRBD1. V lost 2 bases to trimming and J lost 6 bases; unmatched junction nucleotides: 1. The CDR3 loop spans 14 amino acids. CDR1 and CDR2 (germline): KGHSH, LQKENI. The CDR3 is CASSPRDRGNIQYF. The CDR3 DNA reads as TGTGCCAGCTCACCAAGGGACAGGGGAAACATTCAGTACTTC.

V and J are TRBV5-1 and TRBJ1-5; 7 positions agree with TRBD1. The V and J ends lost 0 bases and 5 bases, in that order; junction bases with no gene match: 2. Germline CDR1 and CDR2: SGHRS and YFSETQ. This CDR3 has 14 amino acids. The CDR3 loop reads CASSLGTGDQPQHF. CDR3 DNA: TGCGCCAGCAGCTTGGGGACAGGCGATCAGCCCCAGCATTTT.

The chain employs TRBV6-1 and TRBJ1-5, with D possibly being TRBD1 (6 bases). Looked up from germline, CDR1 is MNHNS and CDR2 is SASEGT. Trimming took 0 bases from V and 3 from J, leaving 6 bases between them. The CDR3 runs 14 residues. CDR3 residues: CASSEAGHNQPQHF. Written as DNA, the CDR3 is TGTGCCAGCAGTGAAGCGGGACACAATCAGCCCCAGCATTTT.

The J gene is TRBJ2-7, the V gene TRBV6-5; 7 positions match TRBD1. CDR3 length: 14 residues. Germline V lookup: CDR1 MNHEY, CDR2 SVGAGI. After removal of 4 bases from V and 8 bases from J, the junction contained 11 bases not matched to a gene. For the CDR3, the DNA is TGTGCCAGCAGTTCGGACAGGATACTACGCAAGCAGTACTTC. Translation: CASSSDRILRKQYF.

The sample holds a few counts of this clone. The rearrangement joins TRBV2 to TRBJ1-1; 10 positions agree with TRBD1. The trim removed 7 bases at V and 2 bases at J, leaving 10 bases unmatched. Germline-derived CDR1 and CDR2 are SNHLY and FYNNEI. This CDR3 comprises 16 residues. The CDR3 sequence: CASKETGGARNTEAFF. The DNA for the CDR3 is TGTGCCAGCAAGGAGACAGGGGGCGCGCGCAACACTGAAGCTTTCTTT.

V and J are TRBV9 and TRBJ2-5, with 10 bases identical to TRBD1. The CDR3 has 16 amino acids. The V and J ends lost 3 bases and 7 bases, in that order; junction bases with no gene match: 12. The germline V gene encodes CDR1 SGDLS and CDR2 YYNGEE. As DNA, the CDR3 is TGTGCCAGCAGCGCCACGTCGGGACAGGGGACGGGGACCCAGTACTTC. It codes for CASSATSGQGTGTQYF.

This clone is a singleton in its sample. The rearrangement joins TRBV5-1 to TRBJ2-5; 7 bases are shared with TRBD1. With 2 bases clipped from V and 2 bases from J, the junction kept 3 bases outside the gene matches. The CDR3 runs 14 residues. CDR1 is SGHRS, CDR2 YFSETQ, per germline. The CDR3 sequence is CASSFGQVQETQYF. The CDR3 DNA reads as TGCGCCAGCAGCTTCGGACAGGTTCAAGAGACCCAGTACTTC.

This chain uses TRBV29-1 with TRBJ2-7, with a possible D match to TRBD1 (6 bases). Germline loops: CDR1 SQVTM, CDR2 ANQGSEA. The germline V and J ends were trimmed by 6 bases and 3 bases, with 18 bases remaining between them. The CDR3 runs 14 residues. The CDR3 nucleotides are TGCAGCGTCGAATCCACAGGGATCGTCTACGAGCAGTACTTC. Its protein product is CSVESTGIVYEQYF.

This clone was seen more than once but under ten times. The chain uses TRBV2 and TRBJ2-7; the D is unclear. Deletions cut 8 bases from V and 2 bases from J, with 10 bases between. The CDR3 totals 12 residues. Germline lookup yields CDR1 SNHLY and CDR2 FYNNEI. The CDR3 sequence: CASLGEPYEQYF. CDR3 bases: TGTGCCAGCTTGGGCGAACCCTACGAGCAGTACTTC.